The TCR beta chain described here comes from a study of blood T cells in healthy people across ages. A sample-barcoded 5' primer and a J-beta primer mix were used in a second PCR of about 7 to 12 cycles. In TCRdb, the 5' RACE reads were re-called with MiXCR into one record per CDR3 protein. The profile shows hundreds of thousands of distinct CDR3 sequences, roughly 50% of them singletons. Trimming took 5 bases from V and 4 from J, leaving 14 bases between them. The CDR3 sequence is 14 residues long. CDR1 and CDR2 from the germline V gene are SEHNR and FQNEAQ (reference sequence). Total RNA extraction produced at least 5.5 micrograms (per sample) for the study. Study-wide results and caveats: Naive CD4+ cells and diversity were both higher in long-lived donors than in aged donors. The unsorted PBMCs prevented any conclusive comparison of naive versus antigen-experienced cells. Higher naive T cell percentage went strongly together with higher TCR beta diversity.

For this clonotype: What it binds is not known.

The sample comprised blood. The TCR was taken from a man between 60 and 75 years old in good health. The chain employs TRBV7-9 and TRBJ1-1; D is uncertain. Written as DNA, the CDR3 is TGTGCCAGCAGCCCCCAGGCTATCGGCACTGAAGCTTTCTTT. Translation: CASSPQAIGTEAFF.